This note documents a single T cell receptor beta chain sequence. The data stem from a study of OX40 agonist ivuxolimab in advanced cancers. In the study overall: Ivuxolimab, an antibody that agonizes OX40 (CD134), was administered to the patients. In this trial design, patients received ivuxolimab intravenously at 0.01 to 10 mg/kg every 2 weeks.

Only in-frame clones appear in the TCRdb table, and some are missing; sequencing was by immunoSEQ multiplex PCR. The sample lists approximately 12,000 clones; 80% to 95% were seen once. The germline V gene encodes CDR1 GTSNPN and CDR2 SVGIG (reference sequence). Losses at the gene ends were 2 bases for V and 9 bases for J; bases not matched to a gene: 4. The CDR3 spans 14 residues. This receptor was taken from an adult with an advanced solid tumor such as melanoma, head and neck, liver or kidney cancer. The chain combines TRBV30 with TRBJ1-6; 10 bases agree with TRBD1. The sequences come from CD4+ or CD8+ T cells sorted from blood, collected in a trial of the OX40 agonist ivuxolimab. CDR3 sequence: CAWSYDRGLSPLHF. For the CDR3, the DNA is TGTGCCTGGAGTTATGACAGGGGGCTTTCACCCCTCCACTTT.